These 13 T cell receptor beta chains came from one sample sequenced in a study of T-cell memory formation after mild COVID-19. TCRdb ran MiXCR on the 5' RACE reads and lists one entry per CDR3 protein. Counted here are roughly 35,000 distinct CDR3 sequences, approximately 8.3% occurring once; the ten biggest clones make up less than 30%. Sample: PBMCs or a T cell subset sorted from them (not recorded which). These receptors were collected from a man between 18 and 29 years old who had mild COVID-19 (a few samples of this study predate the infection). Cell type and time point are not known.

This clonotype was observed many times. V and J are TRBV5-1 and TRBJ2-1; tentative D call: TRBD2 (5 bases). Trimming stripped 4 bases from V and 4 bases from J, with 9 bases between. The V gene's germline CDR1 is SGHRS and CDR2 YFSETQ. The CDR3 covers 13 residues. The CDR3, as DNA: TGCGCCAGCAGCGGGCGGGCGTACAATGAGCAGTTCTTC. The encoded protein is CASSGRAYNEQFF.

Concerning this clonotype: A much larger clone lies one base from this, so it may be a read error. CDR3 amino acids: CASSPRIAGLVTQYF. The CDR3, as DNA: TGTGCCAGCAGCCCCCGCATAGCGGGATTGGTGACCCAGTACTTC. The rearrangement links TRBV7-8 to TRBJ2-5, with 8 nucleotides matching TRBD2. Unmatched junction bases numbered 12, after V lost 5 bases and J lost 7 bases. Germline lookup yields CDR1 SGHVS and CDR2 FQNEAQ. The CDR3 is made up of 15 amino acids.

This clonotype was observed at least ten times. CDR3 in amino acids: CASSQETGSTQETQYF. The CDR3 nucleotides are TGCGCCAGCAGCCAAGAAACGGGGAGTACTCAAGAGACCCAGTACTTC. V usage is TRBV4-3 and J usage is TRBJ2-5; D perhaps matches TRBD2 (5 bases). Trimming took 0 bases from V and 2 from J, leaving 13 bases between them. Germline V gene lookup returns CDR1 LGHNA and CDR2 YSLEER. This CDR3 spans 16 amino acids.

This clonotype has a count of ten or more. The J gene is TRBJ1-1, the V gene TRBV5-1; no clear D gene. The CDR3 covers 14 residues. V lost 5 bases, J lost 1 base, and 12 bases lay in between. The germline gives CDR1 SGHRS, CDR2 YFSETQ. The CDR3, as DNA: TGCGCCAGCAGGCTTGGTGGGGAGAACACTGAAGCTTTCTTT. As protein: CASRLGGENTEAFF.

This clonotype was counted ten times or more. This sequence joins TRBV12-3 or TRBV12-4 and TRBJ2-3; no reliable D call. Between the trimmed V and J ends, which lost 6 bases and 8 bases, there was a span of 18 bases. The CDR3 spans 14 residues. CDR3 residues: CASSSWVRRGTQYF. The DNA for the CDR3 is TGTGCCAGCAGCTCATGGGTCCGGAGAGGTACGCAGTATTTT.

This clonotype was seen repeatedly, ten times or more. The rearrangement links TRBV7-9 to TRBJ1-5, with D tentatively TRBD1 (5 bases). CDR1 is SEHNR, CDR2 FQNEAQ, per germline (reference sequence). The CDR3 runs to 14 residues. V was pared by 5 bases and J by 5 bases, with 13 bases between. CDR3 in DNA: TGTGCCAGCAGCATCCAGGGCCAGCATCAGCCCCAGCATTTT. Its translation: CASSIQGQHQPQHF.

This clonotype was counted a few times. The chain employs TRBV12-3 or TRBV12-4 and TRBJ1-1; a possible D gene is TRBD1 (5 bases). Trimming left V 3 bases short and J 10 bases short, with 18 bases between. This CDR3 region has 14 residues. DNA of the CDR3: TGTGCCAGCAGTTTGCGGGACCCTACCCGGGGAGCTTTCTTT. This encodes CASSLRDPTRGAFF.

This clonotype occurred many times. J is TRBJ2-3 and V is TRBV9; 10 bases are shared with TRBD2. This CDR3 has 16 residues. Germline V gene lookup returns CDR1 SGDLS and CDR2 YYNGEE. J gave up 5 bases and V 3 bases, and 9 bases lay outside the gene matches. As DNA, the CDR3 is TGTGCCAGCAGCGCCGCTCTAGCGGGGGCCGGAGATACGCAGTATTTT. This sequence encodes CASSAALAGAGDTQYF. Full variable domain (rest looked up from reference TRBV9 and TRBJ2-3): DSGVTQTPKHLITATGQRVTLRCSPRSGDLSVYWYQQSLDQGLQFLIQYYNGEERAKGNILERFSAQQFPDLHSELNLSSLELGDSALYFCASSAALAGAGDTQYFGPGTRLTVL.

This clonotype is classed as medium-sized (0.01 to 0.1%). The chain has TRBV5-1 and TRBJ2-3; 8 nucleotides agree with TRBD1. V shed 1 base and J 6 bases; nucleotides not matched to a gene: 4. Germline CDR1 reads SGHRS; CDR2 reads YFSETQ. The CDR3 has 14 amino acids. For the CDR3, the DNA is TGCGCCAGCAGCTTGAGGACAGGGTCGGATACGCAGTATTTT. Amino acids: CASSLRTGSDTQYF.

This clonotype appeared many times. The CDR3 coding sequence is TGTGCCAGCACCAAGAAACAGGGGCGAGACACCGGGGAGCTGTTTTTT. The encoded protein is CASTKKQGRDTGELFF. V is TRBV5-5 and J is TRBJ2-2; 7 bases fit TRBD1. J gave up 3 bases and V 6 bases, and 11 bases lay outside the gene matches. The CDR3 has 16 amino acids. CDR1 and CDR2 from the germline V gene are SGHKS and YYEKEE (reference sequence). Full variable domain (rest looked up from reference TRBV5-5 and TRBJ2-2): DAGVTQSPTHLIKTRGQQVTLRCSPISGHKSVSWYQQVLGQGPQFIFQYYEKEERGRGNFPDRFSARQFPNYSSELNVNALLLGDSALYLCASTKKQGRDTGELFFGEGSRLTVL.

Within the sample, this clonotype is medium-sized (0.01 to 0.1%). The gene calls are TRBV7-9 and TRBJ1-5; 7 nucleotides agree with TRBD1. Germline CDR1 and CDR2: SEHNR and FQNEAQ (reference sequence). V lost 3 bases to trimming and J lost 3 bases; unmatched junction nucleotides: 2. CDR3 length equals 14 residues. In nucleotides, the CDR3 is TGTGCCAGCAGCTTGGGACAGTCCAATCAGCCCCAGCATTTT. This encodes CASSLGQSNQPQHF. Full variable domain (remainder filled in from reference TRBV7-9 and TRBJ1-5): DTGVSQNPRHKITKRGQNVTFRCDPISEHNRLYWYRQTLGQGPEFLTYFQNEAQLEKSRLLSDRFSAERPKGSFSTLEIQRTEQGDSAMYLCASSLGQSNQPQHFGDGTRLSIL.

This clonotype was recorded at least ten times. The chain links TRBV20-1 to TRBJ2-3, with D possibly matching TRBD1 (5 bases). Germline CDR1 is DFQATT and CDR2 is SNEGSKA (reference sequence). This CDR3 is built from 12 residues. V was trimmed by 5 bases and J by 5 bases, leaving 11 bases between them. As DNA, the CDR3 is TGCAGTGCTCCGAAGGGGCGAGATACGCAGTATTTT. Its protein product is CSAPKGRDTQYF.

CDR3 sequence: CATSRDGLQVITEAFF. Written as DNA, the CDR3 is TGTGCCACCAGCAGAGATGGGCTACAGGTCATCACTGAAGCTTTCTTT. The chain has TRBV15 and TRBJ1-1; TRBD1 might be the D (5 bases). Germline V CDR1 and CDR2: LNHNV, YYDKDF (reference sequence). The CDR3 sequence is 16 residues long. V was pared by 0 bases and J by 4 bases, with 15 bases between.